A single sample is the source of the 12 T cell receptor beta chains below, sequenced in a study of response to subunit inactivated influenza vaccine listed by TCRdb under 2018. The time point tag for this specimen amounts to: 45 days after influenza vaccine administration. The receptor library was made with RT-PCR. Data came from an Illumina HiSeq 2500. The raw public reads went through TCRdb reprocessing: fastp at Q25, MiXCR clone calling, in-frame beta chains kept. Rows merge per CDR3 protein into single entries with the most common DNA and genes. In all, the sample holds 500,000 to 600,000 distinct CDR3 sequences, and approximately 13% of those were seen once. Around 13% of the sample belongs to the ten largest clones. The sample consisted of PBMCs from blood, taken roughly 6 weeks after vaccination. Every receptor here comes from a man aged 50 to 60 who received an inactivated influenza vaccine. Donor details come from another sample of the same person, matched by shared clones.

The chain is built from TRBV7-9 and TRBJ2-5; 7 bases are shared with TRBD2. J lost 5 bases, V lost 4 bases, and 7 bases had no gene match. The germline CDR1 and CDR2 sequences are SEHNR and FQNEAQ (reference sequence). This CDR3 region has 14 residues. The CDR3 DNA reads TGTGCCAGCAGCTACACAGCGGGGCGGGAGACCCAGTACTTC. Translated: CASSYTAGRETQYF.

Only a few counts were recorded for this clonotype. CDR3 DNA: TGCAGTGCTATGGTGGGAGCTGGCGAGCAGTACTTC. Protein product: CSAMVGAGEQYF. J is TRBJ2-7 and V is TRBV20-1, with a tentative D call TRBD2 (5 bases). Trimming removed 4 bases from V and 6 bases from J, with 13 bases in between. In germline, CDR1 is DFQATT, CDR2 SNEGSKA (reference sequence). The CDR3 is 12 residues long.

V is TRBV2 and J is TRBJ2-3; 8 bases agree with TRBD2. Germline CDR1 and CDR2: SNHLY and FYNNEI. The CDR3 is 18 amino acids. The junction had 17 bases not matched to a gene; V was cut back by 6 bases and J by 3 bases. For the CDR3, the DNA is TGTGCCAGCAGAATGGACATACGCCCGAGCGGGAGTACAGATACGCAGTATTTT. Translation gives CASRMDIRPSGSTDTQYF.

The genes are TRBV7-9 and TRBJ2-7; 11 bases align to TRBD1. CDR1 and CDR2 from the germline V gene are SEHNR and FQNEAQ (reference sequence). This CDR3 spans 13 amino acids. Unmatched junction bases numbered 4, after V lost 6 bases and J lost 6 bases. This chain's CDR3 is CASRGTGGVEQYF. Written as DNA, the CDR3 is TGTGCCAGCAGAGGGACAGGGGGTGTCGAGCAGTACTTC.

This chain connects TRBV28 to TRBJ1-6; D is unresolved. CDR1 MDHEN and CDR2 SYDVKM come from the germline V gene. Trimming removed 9 bases from V and 10 bases from J, with 16 bases in between. This CDR3 has 13 amino acids. CDR3 nucleotides: TGTGCCAGTGGGGTCCGGGCGGGATCACCCCTCCACTTT. Protein: CASGVRAGSPLHF.

This clonotype came up a few times. The V call is TRBV12-3 or TRBV12-4, the J call TRBJ2-3; tentative D call: TRBD2 (5 bases). The CDR3 totals 18 residues. V dropped 7 bases and J dropped 2 bases, with 25 bases sitting between them. This CDR3 reads CASTHQGIWVTNTDTQYF. The CDR3 DNA reads as TGTGCCAGCACCCACCAAGGTATATGGGTGACTAACACAGATACGCAGTATTTT.

The rearrangement joins TRBV7-9 to TRBJ1-1; D gene unclear. Trimming stripped 1 base from V and 7 bases from J, with 4 bases between. The germline V gene encodes CDR1 SEHNR and CDR2 FQNEAQ (reference sequence). The CDR3 extends over 11 amino acids. In nucleotides, the CDR3 is TGTGCCAGCAGCTTAGTACATGAAGCTTTCTTT. Translated, it gives CASSLVHEAFF.

A few counts support this clonotype. The chain recombines TRBV28 with TRBJ1-1; 8 positions match TRBD1. Germline V gene lookup returns CDR1 MDHEN and CDR2 SYDVKM. Trimming took 1 base from V and 1 from J; bases not matched to a gene: 5. The CDR3 sequence is 16 residues long. The CDR3 loop reads CASSLSPGTGNTEAFF. CDR3 DNA sequence: TGTGCCAGCAGTTTATCCCCCGGGACAGGGAACACTGAAGCTTTCTTT.

The chain recombines TRBV9 with TRBJ2-7; weak D call: TRBD2 (6 bases). The CDR3 length is 14 residues. Germline V CDR1 and CDR2: SGDLS, YYNGEE. Trimming stripped 0 bases from V and 5 bases from J, with 12 bases between. CDR3 sequence reads: CASSVGLGRNEQYF. The DNA of the CDR3 is TGTGCCAGCAGCGTAGGCCTAGGGAGGAACGAGCAGTACTTC.

The chain has TRBV20-1 and TRBJ2-5; weak D call: TRBD2 (5 bases). V lost 2 bases to trimming and J lost 7 bases, with 14 bases between them. This CDR3 contains 13 residues. Germline V gives CDR1 DFQATT, CDR2 SNEGSKA (reference sequence). CDR3 region: CSARRPSLGTQYF. The DNA for the CDR3 is TGCAGTGCTAGACGGCCTAGCCTCGGGACCCAGTACTTC.

This clonotype came up many times. The chain links TRBV12-3 or TRBV12-4 to TRBJ2-1; D uncertain. This CDR3 is built from 15 residues. V was clipped by 2 bases and J by 7 bases, with 15 bases between them. This CDR3 reads CASSLPPGLGNEQFF. CDR3 bases: TGTGCCAGCAGTTTACCCCCGGGCCTGGGGAATGAGCAGTTCTTC.

The chain employs TRBV6-6 and TRBJ2-7; D is uncertain. V lost 7 bases and J lost 2, with 12 bases in between. The CDR3 runs 13 residues. Germline V gives CDR1 MNHNY, CDR2 SVGAGI (reference sequence). CDR3 amino acids: CASTAANTYEQYF. The CDR3 DNA reads as TGTGCCAGCACCGCCGCCAACACCTACGAGCAGTACTTC.